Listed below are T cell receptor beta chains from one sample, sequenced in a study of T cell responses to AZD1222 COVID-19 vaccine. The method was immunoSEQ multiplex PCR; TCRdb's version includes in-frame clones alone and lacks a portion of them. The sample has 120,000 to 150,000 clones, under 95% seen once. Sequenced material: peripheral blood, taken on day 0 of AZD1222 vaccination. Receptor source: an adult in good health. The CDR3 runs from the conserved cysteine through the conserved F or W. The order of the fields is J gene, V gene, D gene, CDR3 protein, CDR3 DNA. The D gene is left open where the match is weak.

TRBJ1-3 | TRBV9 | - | CASSETAYTGNTIYF | TGTGCCAGCAGCGAGACAGCCTACACTGGAAACACCATATATTTT
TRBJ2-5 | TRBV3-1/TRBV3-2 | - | CASSQEGAGRFQETQYF | TGTGCCAGCAGCCAAGAGGGGGCGGGGAGATTCCAAGAGACCCAGTACTTC
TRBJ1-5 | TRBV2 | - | CASSRDKISNQPQHF | TGTGCCAGCAGTCGGGACAAAATCTCCAATCAGCCCCAGCATTTT
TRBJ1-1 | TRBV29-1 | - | CSVEGRGPGGPQRVTEAFF | TGCAGCGTTGAAGGTCGTGGACCGGGGGGCCCCCAACGTGTCACTGAAGCTTTCTTT
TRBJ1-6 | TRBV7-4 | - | CASSLVKFYRLGNNSPLHF | TGTGCCAGCAGCTTAGTAAAATTTTACAGGCTAGGGAATAATTCACCCCTCCACTTT
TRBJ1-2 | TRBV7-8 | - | CASSPATGGLGYTF | TGTGCCAGCAGCCCAGCTACGGGAGGCCTTGGCTACACCTTC
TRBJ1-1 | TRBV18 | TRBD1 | CASSPPGGRGNTEAFF | TGTGCCAGCTCACCACCAGGGGGCCGGGGTAACACTGAAGCTTTCTTT
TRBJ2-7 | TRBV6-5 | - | CASSFQNSYEQYF | TGTGCCAGCAGTTTCCAGAACTCCTACGAGCAGTACTTC
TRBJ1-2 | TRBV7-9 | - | CASSQTGFGYTF | TGTGCCAGCAGCCAGACAGGTTTTGGCTACACCTTC
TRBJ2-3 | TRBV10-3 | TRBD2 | CAISEPGGAGDLSDTQYF | TGTGCCATCAGTGAGCCGGGGGGAGCGGGGGACCTGTCAGATACGCAGTATTTT